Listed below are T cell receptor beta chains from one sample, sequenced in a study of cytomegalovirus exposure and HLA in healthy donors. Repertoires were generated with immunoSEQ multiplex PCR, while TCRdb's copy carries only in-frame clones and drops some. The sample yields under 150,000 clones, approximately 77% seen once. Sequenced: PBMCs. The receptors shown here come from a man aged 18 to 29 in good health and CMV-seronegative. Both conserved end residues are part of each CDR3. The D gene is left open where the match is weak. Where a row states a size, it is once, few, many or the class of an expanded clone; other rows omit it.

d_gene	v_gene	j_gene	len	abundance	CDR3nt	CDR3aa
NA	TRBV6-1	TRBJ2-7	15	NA	TGTGCCAGCAGTGAATCATCCACAGTCTCCTACGAGCAGTACTTC	CASSESSTVSYEQYF
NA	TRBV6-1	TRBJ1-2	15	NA	TGTGCCAGCAGTGAGGGAAAGGGAGCTAACTATGGCTACACCTTC	CASSEGKGANYGYTF
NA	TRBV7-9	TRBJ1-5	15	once	TGTGCCAGCAGCTTAGGCTCAGGAACCAATCAGCCCCAGCATTTT	CASSLGSGTNQPQHF
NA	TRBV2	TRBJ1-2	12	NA	TGTGCCAGCCCGAACAGGGCCTATGGCTACACCTTC	CASPNRAYGYTF
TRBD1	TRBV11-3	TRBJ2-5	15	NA	TGTGCCAGCAGTCCCAGGACAGGGGGCGGAGAGACCCAGTACTTC	CASSPRTGGGETQYF
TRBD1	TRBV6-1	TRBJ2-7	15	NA	TGTGCCAGCTCCAGGGGGGGGACAGGGTACTACGAGCAGTACTTC	CASSRGGTGYYEQYF
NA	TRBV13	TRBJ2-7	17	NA	TGTGCCAGCAGCTTAGGTGGGGGAGGAATTTCCTCCTACGAGCAGTACTTC	CASSLGGGGISSYEQYF
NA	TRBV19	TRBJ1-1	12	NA	TGTGCCAGTAGTACTAGGGGCACTGAAGCTTTCTTT	CASSTRGTEAFF
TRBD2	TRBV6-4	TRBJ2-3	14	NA	TGTGCCAGCTCCCCGGGGGGGCACACAGATACGCAGTATTTT	CASSPGGHTDTQYF
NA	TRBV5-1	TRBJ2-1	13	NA	TGCGCCAGCAGCTTGGAAGGGAGGTGGGAGCAGTTCTTC	CASSLEGRWEQFF
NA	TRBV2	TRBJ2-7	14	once	TGTGCCAGCAGCCGGACAGAAAACTCCTACGAGCAGTACTTC	CASSRTENSYEQYF
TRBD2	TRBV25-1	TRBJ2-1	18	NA	TGTGCCAGCAGTGCGTCGGGACTAGCGGGGGGACCCTACAATGAGCAGTTCTTC	CASSASGLAGGPYNEQFF
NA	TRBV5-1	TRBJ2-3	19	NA	TGCGCCAGCAGCTCTCCGATCGGCGGAGCGGGGAGGGGGACAGATACGCAGTATTTT	CASSSPIGGAGRGTDTQYF
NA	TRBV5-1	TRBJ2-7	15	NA	TGCGCCAGCAGCTTTACAGGTCTAGGCCTCTACGAGCAGTACTTC	CASSFTGLGLYEQYF
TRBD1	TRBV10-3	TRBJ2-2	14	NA	TGTGCCATCAGAATACAGGGGGCGGACGGGGAGCTGTTTTTT	CAIRIQGADGELFF
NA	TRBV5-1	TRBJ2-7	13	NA	TGCGCCAGCAGCTTGGACAGGCCGGTTGAGCAGCACTTC	CASSLDRPVEQHF
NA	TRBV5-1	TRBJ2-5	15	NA	TGCGCCAGCAGCCTGGGACCTCAGGGGCAAGAGACCCAGTACTTC	CASSLGPQGQETQYF
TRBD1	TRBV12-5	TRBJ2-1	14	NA	TGTGCTAGTGGTCCAGGACAGGGGAACAATGAGCAGTTCTTC	CASGPGQGNNEQFF
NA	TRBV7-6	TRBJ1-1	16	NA	TGTGCCAGCAGCCTAGACAGGACCTCGGGGAACACTGAAGCTTTCTTT	CASSLDRTSGNTEAFF
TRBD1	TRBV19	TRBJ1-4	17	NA	TGTGCCAGTAGTATTCCGGACAGGGGGCGGACTAATGAAAAACTGTTTTTT	CASSIPDRGRTNEKLFF
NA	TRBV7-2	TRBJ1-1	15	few	TGTGCCAGCAGCTTTACAGAGTCCGGGAACACTGAAGCTTTCTTT	CASSFTESGNTEAFF
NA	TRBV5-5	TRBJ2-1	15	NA	TGTGCCAGCAGCCGCTGGGCGTATTCCTACAATGAGCAGTTCTTC	CASSRWAYSYNEQFF
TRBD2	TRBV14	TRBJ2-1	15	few	TGTGCCAGCAGCCAAGGGGCCAGCGGGGGGGCTGTTCTGTTCTTC	CASSQGASGGAVLFF
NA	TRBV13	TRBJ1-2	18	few	TGTGCCAGCAGCCCGACCAACCTCCTCCACAGGGTTTCGGGAGGCTACACCTTC	CASSPTNLLHRVSGGYTF
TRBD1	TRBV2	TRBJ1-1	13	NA	TGTGCCCAAAAAGAAGTCGGGGACAGCGAAGCTTTCTTT	CAQKEVGDSEAFF
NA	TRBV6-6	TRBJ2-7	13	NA	TGTGCCAGCAGTTACGGGGCAGGGTACGAGCAGTACTTC	CASSYGAGYEQYF
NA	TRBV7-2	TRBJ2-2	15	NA	TGTGCCAGCAACTCCTACGGCGGAGGCACCGGGGAGCTGTTTTTT	CASNSYGGGTGELFF
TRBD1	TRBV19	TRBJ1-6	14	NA	TGTGCCAGTAACCGACAGGGAGGAAATTCACCCCTCCACTTT	CASNRQGGNSPLHF
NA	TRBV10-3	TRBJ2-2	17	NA	TGTGCCATCAGTGAGTCGTTGACTAGTCTCGACACCGGGGAGCCGTTTTTT	CAISESLTSLDTGEPFF
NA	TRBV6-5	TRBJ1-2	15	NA	TGTGCCAGCAGTTACTTGGGACAACAAGCCTATGGCTACACCTTC	CASSYLGQQAYGYTF
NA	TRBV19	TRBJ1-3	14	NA	TGTGCCAGTAGTCGGAGCGGCTCTGGAAACACCATATATTTT	CASSRSGSGNTIYF
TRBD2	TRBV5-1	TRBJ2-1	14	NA	TGCGCCAGCAGCCAAGCGGGGGGGTTGGATGAGCAGTTCTTC	CASSQAGGLDEQFF
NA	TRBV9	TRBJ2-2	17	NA	TGTGCCAGCAGCGTAGGGCTGCGGGGGCGGATCACCGGGGAGCTGTTTTTT	CASSVGLRGRITGELFF
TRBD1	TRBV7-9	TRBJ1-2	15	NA	TGTGCCAGCAGCAGGCTGGGGACAGGGGGAAATGGCTACACCTTC	CASSRLGTGGNGYTF
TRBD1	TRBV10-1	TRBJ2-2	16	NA	TGCGCCAGCAGCCCGACAGGGGGCGGAAACACCGGGGAGCTGTTTTTT	CASSPTGGGNTGELFF
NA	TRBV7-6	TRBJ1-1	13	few	TGTGCCAGCAGCCCTACGACCCTCGGGGGAGCTTTCTTT	CASSPTTLGGAFF
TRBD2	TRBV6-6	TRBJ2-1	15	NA	TGTGCCAGCAGGCCAGCGGGGGTATCGTACAATGAGCAGTTCTTC	CASRPAGVSYNEQFF
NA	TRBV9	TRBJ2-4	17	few	TGTGCCAGCAGCGTAGATCCCGGCAGCCTAGTCAAAAACATTCAGTACTTC	CASSVDPGSLVKNIQYF
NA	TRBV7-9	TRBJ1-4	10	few	TGTGCCAGCCGGGGGGAAAAACTGTTTTTT	CASRGEKLFF
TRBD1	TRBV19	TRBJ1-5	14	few	TGTGCCAGTAGTGACAGACAGGGCACTCAGCCCCAGCATTTT	CASSDRQGTQPQHF
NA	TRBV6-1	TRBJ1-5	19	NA	TGTGCCAGCAGTGAAGCCGCCGGAGGGGCGCCTTATAGCAATCAGCCCCAGCATTTT	CASSEAAGGAPYSNQPQHF
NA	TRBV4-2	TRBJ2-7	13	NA	TGTGCCAGCAGCCAAGATCGCATCAGCGAGCAGTACTTC	CASSQDRISEQYF
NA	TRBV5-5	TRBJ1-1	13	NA	TGTGCCAGCCTACTACGAGGGAACACTGAAGCTTTCTTT	CASLLRGNTEAFF
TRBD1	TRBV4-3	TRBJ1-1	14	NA	TGCGCCAGCAATCTGGACAGGGGGCAGACTGAAGCTTTCTTT	CASNLDRGQTEAFF
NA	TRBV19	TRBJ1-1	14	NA	TGTGCCAGTAGTGAAATAACAGTGAACACTGAAGCTTTCTTT	CASSEITVNTEAFF
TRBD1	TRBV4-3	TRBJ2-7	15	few	TGCGCCAGCAGCCAAGATTCAGGACAGGGCTACGAGCAGTACTTC	CASSQDSGQGYEQYF
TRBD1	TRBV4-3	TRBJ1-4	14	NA	TGCGCCAGCAGCCAAGGGACAGGGGATGAAAAACTGTTTTTT	CASSQGTGDEKLFF
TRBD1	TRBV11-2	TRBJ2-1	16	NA	TGTGCCAGCAGCCCGTACCGGGACAGGGAACGATATGAGCAGTTCTTC	CASSPYRDRERYEQFF